The 29 T cell receptor beta chains in this list originate from one sample, sequenced in a study of identical twins. TCRdb redid the calling of the 5' RACE reads with MiXCR, one entry per CDR3 protein. The table lists around 650,000 distinct CDR3 sequences, just over 7% of them singletons. These records were also assigned to another study, of yellow fever vaccine responses in identical twins.

The sequenced sample consisted of PBMCs. These receptor sequences come from a woman under 30 in good health.

In nucleotides, the CDR3 is TGTGCCAGCAGCCGGGACAGGGGGCGGTCAACTGAAGCTTTCTTT. Protein product: CASSRDRGRSTEAFF. This chain links TRBV3-1 with TRBJ1-1; TRBD1 matches 12 bases. There are 15 residues in the CDR3. V gave up 4 bases and J gave up 5 bases; unmatched junction bases: 5. Germline V gene sequence: CDR1 LGHDT, CDR2 YNNKEL (reference sequence).

This clonotype turned up a few times. The V gene is TRBV6-5, the J gene TRBJ1-4; D is possibly TRBD1 (5 bases). This CDR3 is 13 amino acids long. V lost 3 bases, J lost 11 bases, and 13 bases lay in between. Germline loops: CDR1 MNHEY, CDR2 SVGAGI. The CDR3 sequence is CASSYSWGEKLFF. Written as DNA, the CDR3 is TGTGCCAGCAGTTATTCTTGGGGGGAGAAACTGTTTTTT.

This clonotype was counted between two and nine times. The rearrangement links TRBV5-5 to TRBJ2-7; D may be TRBD1 or TRBD2 (5 bases each). Germline CDR1 and CDR2: SGHKS and YYEKEE (reference sequence). The CDR3 has 15 amino acids. Trimming took off 3 bases at V and 4 bases at J, with 17 bases between the two ends. CDR3 protein: CASSSSLWGNYEQYV. The CDR3 nucleotides are TGTGCCAGCAGCTCGTCCCTATGGGGGAATTACGAGCAGTACGTC.

This clonotype was counted only a few times. The genes are TRBV6-1 and TRBJ2-7, with 7 bases matching TRBD1. The CDR3 runs to 16 residues. Losses at the gene ends were 5 bases for V and 2 bases for J; bases not matched to a gene: 12. CDR1 and CDR2 from the germline V gene are MNHNS and SASEGT. Here the CDR3 DNA reads TGTGCCAGCAGTAGTCCAGCCGGGACAGCCACCTACGAGCAGTACTTC. Residues: CASSSPAGTATYEQYF.

This clonotype has just a few counts. The rearrangement links TRBV5-1 to TRBJ2-2; D is perhaps TRBD2 (5 bases). Germline loops: CDR1 SGHRS, CDR2 YFSETQ. Trimming shortened V by 0 bases and J by 4 bases, and 10 bases separated the two germline ends. The CDR3 length is 15 residues. DNA of the CDR3: TGCGCCAGCAGCTTGGCCGAGGGATCCACCGGGGAGCTGTTTTTT. This encodes CASSLAEGSTGELFF.

This clonotype came up many times. CDR3 sequence (DNA): TGTGCCAGCAGTTCCCTCGGGGACAGAGGCTACGAGCAGTACGTC. This translates into CASSSLGDRGYEQYV. The rearrangement links TRBV28 to TRBJ2-7, with 7 bases fitting TRBD1. The CDR3 has 15 amino acids. Germline CDR1 and CDR2: MDHEN and SYDVKM. Trimming cost V 4 bases and J 3 bases; bases outside gene matches: 9.

The V gene is TRBV12-5, the J gene TRBJ1-1; no clear D gene. This CDR3 has 12 amino acids. V lost 6 bases and J lost 4, with 9 bases in between. Germline V CDR1 and CDR2: LGHNT, FRNRAP. The CDR3 nucleotides read TGTGCTAGTGGCGAAATCGGCACTGAAGCTTTCTTT. Its protein product is CASGEIGTEAFF.

The chain uses TRBV28 and TRBJ1-5; possibly TRBD1 for D (5 bases). The CDR3 has 14 amino acids. Germline CDR1 is MDHEN and CDR2 is SYDVKM. Trimming removed 7 bases at V and 5 bases at J, with 15 bases between. Here the CDR3 DNA reads TGTGCCAGCAAAAACGTCCAGGGCTATCAGCCCCAGCATTTT. Amino acids: CASKNVQGYQPQHF.

This clonotype was found many times. V usage is TRBV20-1 and J usage is TRBJ2-1, with D maybe TRBD2 (5 bases). V was pared by 6 bases and J by 4 bases, with 13 bases between. This CDR3 contains 13 residues. Germline loops: CDR1 DFQATT, CDR2 SNEGSKA (reference sequence). CDR3 DNA: TGCAGTGCAAAAAAAACTAGTTACAATGAGCAGTTCTTC. Its protein is CSAKKTSYNEQFF.

The sample holds a few counts of this clonotype. This chain connects TRBV2 to TRBJ2-1, with TRBD2 matching 9 bases. CDR3 length: 17 amino acids. Germline V gene lookup returns CDR1 SNHLY and CDR2 FYNNEI. The trim removed 7 bases at V and 0 bases at J, leaving 10 bases unmatched. This CDR3 is CASKVAGVTSSYNEQFF. The CDR3 DNA reads as TGTGCCAGCAAGGTAGCGGGAGTTACGAGCTCCTACAATGAGCAGTTCTTC. The whole variable domain, remainder taken from reference TRBV2 and TRBJ2-1, is EPEVTQTPSHQVTQMGQEVILRCVPISNHLYFYWYRQILGQKVEFLVSFYNNEISEKSEIFDDQFSVERPDGSNFTLKIRSTKLEDSAMYFCASKVAGVTSSYNEQFFGPGTRLTVL.

This clonotype has more than one count but fewer than ten. This chain connects TRBV5-6 to TRBJ2-4; maybe TRBD1 (6 bases). V lost 2 bases and J 0 bases, leaving 12 bases between the germline ends. Germline V gene sequence: CDR1 SGHDT, CDR2 YYEEEE. The length of the CDR3 is 16 residues. The CDR3 loop reads CASSFRQAIAKNIQYF. CDR3 sequence (DNA): TGTGCCAGCAGCTTTCGACAGGCAATAGCCAAAAACATTCAGTACTTC. The whole variable domain, filled in from reference TRBV5-6 and TRBJ2-4, reads DAGVTQSPTHLIKTRGQQVTLRCSPKSGHDTVSWYQQALGQGPQFIFQYYEEEERQRGNFPDRFSGHQFPNYSSELNVNALLLGDSALYLCASSFRQAIAKNIQYFGAGTRLSVL.

This clonotype was counted at least ten times. The V and J genes are TRBV6-1 and TRBJ1-5, with a tentative D call TRBD1 (6 bases). V lost 2 bases to trimming and J lost 6 bases, with 14 bases between them. The CDR3 is 15 amino acids. From germline, CDR1 is MNHNS and CDR2 SASEGT. The CDR3 spells CASSEPRGGSQPQHF. DNA of the CDR3: TGTGCCAGCAGTGAACCCAGGGGCGGGAGTCAGCCCCAGCATTTT.

This clonotype was detected many times. V and J are TRBV28 and TRBJ2-7; no firm D call. CDR1 MDHEN and CDR2 SYDVKM come from the germline V gene. V lost 3 bases to trimming and J lost 5 bases, with 14 bases between them. CDR3 size: 14 residues. The CDR3 reads CASSFGATPHEQYF. CDR3 nucleotides: TGTGCCAGCAGTTTCGGTGCGACCCCCCACGAGCAGTACTTC.

This clonotype was found many times. This chain uses TRBV6-5 with TRBJ1-1, with D hard to call. The CDR3 sequence is 15 residues long. In germline, CDR1 is MNHEY, CDR2 SVGAGI. Between the trimmed V and J ends, which lost 0 bases and 0 bases, there was a span of 8 bases. CDR3 sequence (DNA): TGTGCCAGCAGTTACTCGGCCGTTATGAACACTGAAGCTTTCTTT. Protein product: CASSYSAVMNTEAFF.

This chain's CDR3 is CASSQRGLVTEAFF. The CDR3 nucleotides are TGTGCCAGCAGTCAAAGGGGGCTCGTGACTGAAGCTTTCTTT. V and J are TRBV6-1 and TRBJ1-1; 7 bases fit TRBD1. J lost 5 bases, V lost 5 bases, and 8 bases had no gene match. This CDR3 has 14 residues. Germline CDR1 is MNHNS and CDR2 is SASEGT.

This clonotype was seen many times. The rearrangement joins TRBV4-1 to TRBJ1-2; D call uncertain. The CDR3 spans 19 residues. The V end was cut by 3 bases, the J end by 3 bases, with 26 bases between. The germline gives CDR1 MGHRA, CDR2 YSYEKL. In DNA form, the CDR3 reads TGCGCCAGCAGCCAGGTTAACCCGGGAGCACCATTGGCTTACTATGGCTACACCTTC. Its protein product is CASSQVNPGAPLAYYGYTF.

This clonotype was counted ten times or more. The rearrangement uses TRBV20-1 and TRBJ1-2; D is undetermined. The germline V gene encodes CDR1 DFQATT and CDR2 SNEGSKA (reference sequence). Trimming left V 1 base short and J 2 bases short, with 8 bases between. The CDR3 contains 13 residues. The CDR3: CSARVEGNYGYTF. CDR3 DNA: TGCAGTGCTAGAGTAGAAGGGAACTATGGCTACACCTTC.

There are many counts of this clonotype. The V call is TRBV5-1, the J call TRBJ2-1; 10 nucleotides line up with TRBD2. The CDR3 has 17 residues. Germline CDR1 is SGHRS and CDR2 is YFSETQ. V lost 0 bases and J lost 6; bases outside the gene matches: 9. In DNA, the CDR3 is TGCGCCAGCAGCTTGGATTCTGTGGCTAGCGGGGGCAATGAGCAGTTCTTC. It yields the protein CASSLDSVASGGNEQFF. The variable domain in full, with the rest retrieved from reference TRBV5-1 and TRBJ2-1, is KAGVTQTPRYLIKTRGQQVTLSCSPISGHRSVSWYQQTPGQGLQFLFEYFSETQRNKGNFPGRFSGRQFSNSRSEMNVSTLELGDSALYLCASSLDSVASGGNEQFFGPGTRLTVL.

This rearrangement joins TRBV10-1 to TRBJ2-1, with 10 nucleotides matching TRBD1. The J segment lost 7 bases and the V segment lost 4 bases, leaving 4 bases of the junction unmatched. From germline, CDR1 is WNHNN and CDR2 SYGVQD (reference sequence). The CDR3 is 14 amino acids. CDR3 in amino acids: CASSGRTGGNEQFF. The CDR3 DNA follows: TGCGCCAGCAGTGGCCGGACAGGGGGGAATGAGCAGTTCTTC.

The rearrangement joins TRBV9 to TRBJ2-1; tentative D call: TRBD2 (6 bases). Trimming stripped 0 bases from V and 0 bases from J, with 13 bases between. The CDR3 is 17 residues long. Germline V lookup: CDR1 SGDLS, CDR2 YYNGEE. The DNA for the CDR3 is TGTGCCAGCAGCGTAGCTACGTGGGGGGACTCCTACAATGAGCAGTTCTTC. Translated: CASSVATWGDSYNEQFF.

The V and J genes are TRBV29-1 and TRBJ2-2, with D tentatively TRBD2 (7 bases). V lost 2 bases, J lost 5 bases, and 12 bases lay in between. Per the germline V gene, CDR1 is SQVTM and CDR2 is ANQGSEA. This CDR3 is 14 amino acids long. Written as DNA, the CDR3 is TGCAGCGTTGAAACGGGGGGCAGGACCGGGGAGCTGTTTTTT. Translation: CSVETGGRTGELFF.

The genes are TRBV3-1 and TRBJ1-5; 7 bases are shared with TRBD1. The CDR3 loop spans 15 amino acids. The ends lost 11 bases at V and 6 bases at J; junction bases unmatched: 16. CDR1 LGHDT and CDR2 YNNKEL come from the germline V gene (reference sequence). The CDR3 DNA follows: TGTGCCTCCTGCCAAAATGTACAGGGGTTTCAGCCCCAGCATTTT. This codes for CASCQNVQGFQPQHF. The full variable domain, rest sourced from reference TRBV3-1 and TRBJ1-5, is DTAVSQTPKYLVTQMGNDKSIKCEQNLGHDTMYWYKQDSKKFLKIMFSYNNKELIINETVPNRFSPKSPDKAHLNLHINSLELGDSAVYFCASCQNVQGFQPQHFGDGTRLSIL.

This clonotype has a count of ten or more. The V call is TRBV20-1, the J call TRBJ1-5; possibly TRBD1 for D (6 bases). V shed 4 bases and J shed 4 bases, with 17 bases lying between them. In germline, CDR1 is DFQATT, CDR2 SNEGSKA (reference sequence). The CDR3 extends over 15 amino acids. As DNA, the CDR3 is TGCAGTGCTACTTGGACCTCGGGGGCTAATCAGCCCCAGCATTTT. Protein sequence: CSATWTSGANQPQHF.

This clonotype showed up many times. The rearrangement links TRBV4-1 to TRBJ1-2, with D unclear. The CDR3 is 16 residues long. V dropped 4 bases and J dropped 3 bases, with 18 bases sitting between them. Germline CDR1 reads MGHRA; CDR2 reads YSYEKL. The DNA of the CDR3 is TGCGCCAGCAGCCCTCAAACCGGACTAAAGGACTATGGCTACACCTTC. This sequence encodes CASSPQTGLKDYGYTF.

A few counts support this clonotype. J is TRBJ1-2 and V is TRBV4-1, with D unresolved. Germline values: CDR1 MGHRA, CDR2 YSYEKL. The CDR3 totals 16 residues. V lost 0 bases and J lost 4, with 15 bases in between. This chain's CDR3 is CASSQDETWEGYGYTF. In DNA, the CDR3 is TGCGCCAGCAGCCAAGATGAGACCTGGGAGGGCTATGGCTACACCTTC.

This clonotype was detected only a few times. V usage is TRBV7-2 and J usage is TRBJ2-7; D is ambiguous. The V and J ends lost 3 bases and 3 bases respectively, with 9 bases between them. Per the germline V gene, CDR1 is SGHTA and CDR2 is FQGNSA. The CDR3 totals 13 residues. CDR3 bases: TGTGCCAGCAGCTTTTCCGCCAGCTACGAGCAGTACGTC. This translates into CASSFSASYEQYV.

In this sample, this clonotype turned up a few times. Here the CDR3 reads CASSLGLAGPAGTQYF. The CDR3 DNA sequence: TGTGCCAGCAGTTTAGGGCTAGCGGGGCCCGCCGGGACCCAGTACTTC. The chain couples TRBV28 to TRBJ2-5, with 9 bases matching TRBD2. Per germline, CDR1 MDHEN and CDR2 SYDVKM. The CDR3 length is 16 residues. Trimming cost V 2 bases and J 7 bases; bases outside gene matches: 11.

This clonotype was seen more than once but under ten times. This chain links TRBV5-1 with TRBJ2-1; 9 nucleotides agree with TRBD2. Germline V gene data show CDR1 as SGHRS and CDR2 as YFSETQ. V was clipped by 0 bases and J by 3 bases; unmatched bases: 4. The CDR3 length is 16 residues. CDR3 amino acids: CASSLAGLANYNEQFF. The CDR3, as DNA: TGCGCCAGCAGCTTGGCGGGACTAGCAAACTACAATGAGCAGTTCTTC. Full variable domain (rest looked up from reference TRBV5-1 and TRBJ2-1): KAGVTQTPRYLIKTRGQQVTLSCSPISGHRSVSWYQQTPGQGLQFLFEYFSETQRNKGNFPGRFSGRQFSNSRSEMNVSTLELGDSALYLCASSLAGLANYNEQFFGPGTRLTVL.

This clonotype was counted ten times or more. This chain links TRBV24-1 with TRBJ2-2; TRBD1 is a possible D gene (5 bases). V lost 3 bases, J lost 4 bases, and 14 bases lay in between. CDR1 and CDR2 (germline): KGHDR, SFDVKD. The CDR3 loop spans 16 amino acids. The DNA for the CDR3 is TGTGCCACCAGTGATGCAGGGCCGACAGCCACCGGGGAGCTGTTTTTT. Its protein is CATSDAGPTATGELFF.